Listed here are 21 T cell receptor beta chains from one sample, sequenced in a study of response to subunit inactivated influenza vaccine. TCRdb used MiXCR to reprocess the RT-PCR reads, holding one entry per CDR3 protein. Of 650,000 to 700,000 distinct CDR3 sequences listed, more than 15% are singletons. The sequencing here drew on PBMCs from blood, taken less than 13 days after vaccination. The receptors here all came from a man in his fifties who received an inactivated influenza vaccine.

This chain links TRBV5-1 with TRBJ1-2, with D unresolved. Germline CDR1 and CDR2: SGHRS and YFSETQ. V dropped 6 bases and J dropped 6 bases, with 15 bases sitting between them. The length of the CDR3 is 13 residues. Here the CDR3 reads CASMRQRGNGYTF. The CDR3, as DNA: TGCGCCAGCATGCGACAACGAGGGAATGGCTACACCTTC.

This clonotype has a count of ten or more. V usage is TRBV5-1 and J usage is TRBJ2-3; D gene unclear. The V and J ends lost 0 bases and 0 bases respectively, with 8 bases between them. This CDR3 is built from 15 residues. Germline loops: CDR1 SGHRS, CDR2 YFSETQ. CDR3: CASSLGGKSTDTQYF. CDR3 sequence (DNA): TGCGCCAGCAGCTTGGGCGGAAAAAGCACAGATACGCAGTATTTT.

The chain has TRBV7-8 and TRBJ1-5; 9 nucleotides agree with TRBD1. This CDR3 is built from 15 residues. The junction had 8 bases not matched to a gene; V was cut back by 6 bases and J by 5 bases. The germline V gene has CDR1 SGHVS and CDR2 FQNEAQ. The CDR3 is CASRRTGGADQPQHF. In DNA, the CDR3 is TGTGCCAGCAGGCGCACAGGGGGCGCGGATCAGCCCCAGCATTTT. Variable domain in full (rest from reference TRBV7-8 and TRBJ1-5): GAGVSQSPRYKVAKRGQDVALRCDPISGHVSLFWYQQALGQGPEFLTYFQNEAQLDKSGLPSDRFFAERPEGSVSTLKIQRTQQEDSAVYLCASRRTGGADQPQHFGDGTRLSIL.

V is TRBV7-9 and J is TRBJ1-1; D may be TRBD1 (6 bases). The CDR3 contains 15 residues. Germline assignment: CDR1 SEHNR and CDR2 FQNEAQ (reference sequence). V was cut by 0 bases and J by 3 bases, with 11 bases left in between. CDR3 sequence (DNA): TGTGCCAGCAGCTTAGCGTCCAGGGGTGACACTGAAGCTTTCTTT. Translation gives CASSLASRGDTEAFF. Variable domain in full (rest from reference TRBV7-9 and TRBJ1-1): DTGVSQNPRHKITKRGQNVTFRCDPISEHNRLYWYRQTLGQGPEFLTYFQNEAQLEKSRLLSDRFSAERPKGSFSTLEIQRTEQGDSAMYLCASSLASRGDTEAFFGQGTRLTVV.

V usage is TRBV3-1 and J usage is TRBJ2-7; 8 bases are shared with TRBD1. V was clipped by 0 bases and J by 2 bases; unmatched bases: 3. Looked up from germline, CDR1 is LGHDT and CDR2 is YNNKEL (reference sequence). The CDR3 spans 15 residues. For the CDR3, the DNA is TGTGCCAGCAGCCAAGATGGACAGGGACCCTACGAGCAGTACTTC. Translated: CASSQDGQGPYEQYF.

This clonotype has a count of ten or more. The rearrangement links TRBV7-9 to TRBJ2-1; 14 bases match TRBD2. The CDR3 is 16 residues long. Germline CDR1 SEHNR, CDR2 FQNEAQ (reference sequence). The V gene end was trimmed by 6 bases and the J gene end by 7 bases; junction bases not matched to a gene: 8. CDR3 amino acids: CASSYPGLAGENEQFF. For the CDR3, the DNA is TGTGCCAGCAGTTATCCGGGACTAGCGGGGGAGAATGAGCAGTTCTTC.

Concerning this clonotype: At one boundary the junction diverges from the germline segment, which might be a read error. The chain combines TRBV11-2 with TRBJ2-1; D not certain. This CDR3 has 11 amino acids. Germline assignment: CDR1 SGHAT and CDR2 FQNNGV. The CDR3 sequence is CASTLGLGQFF. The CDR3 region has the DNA TGTGCCAGCACCTTAGGTTTGGGGCAGTTCTTC.

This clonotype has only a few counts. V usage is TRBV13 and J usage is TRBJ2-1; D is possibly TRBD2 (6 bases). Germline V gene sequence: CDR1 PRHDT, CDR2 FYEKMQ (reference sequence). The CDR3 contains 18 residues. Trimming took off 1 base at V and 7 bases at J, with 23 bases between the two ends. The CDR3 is CASSLVPKGLPVTNEQFF. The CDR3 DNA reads TGTGCCAGCAGCTTAGTTCCCAAGGGACTTCCCGTAACTAATGAGCAGTTCTTC.

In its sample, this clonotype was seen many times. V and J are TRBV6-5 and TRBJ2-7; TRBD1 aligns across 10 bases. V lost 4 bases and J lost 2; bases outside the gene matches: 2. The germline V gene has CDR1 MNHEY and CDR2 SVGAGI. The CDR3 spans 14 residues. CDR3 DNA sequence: TGTGCCAGCAGTTTGGACAGGGGGACCTACGAGCAGTACTTC. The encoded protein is CASSLDRGTYEQYF.

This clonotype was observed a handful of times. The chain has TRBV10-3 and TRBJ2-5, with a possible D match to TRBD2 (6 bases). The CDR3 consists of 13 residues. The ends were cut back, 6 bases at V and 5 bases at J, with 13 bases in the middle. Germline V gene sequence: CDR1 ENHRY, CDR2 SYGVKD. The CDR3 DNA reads TGTGCCATCAGGCCCCCGGGGGAGGAGACCCAGTACTTC. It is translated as CAIRPPGEETQYF.

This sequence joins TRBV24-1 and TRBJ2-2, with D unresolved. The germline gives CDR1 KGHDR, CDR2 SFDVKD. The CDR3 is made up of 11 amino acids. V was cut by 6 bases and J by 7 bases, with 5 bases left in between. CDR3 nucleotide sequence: TGTGCCACCAGTCGCGGCGGGGAGCTGTTTTTT. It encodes CATSRGGELFF.

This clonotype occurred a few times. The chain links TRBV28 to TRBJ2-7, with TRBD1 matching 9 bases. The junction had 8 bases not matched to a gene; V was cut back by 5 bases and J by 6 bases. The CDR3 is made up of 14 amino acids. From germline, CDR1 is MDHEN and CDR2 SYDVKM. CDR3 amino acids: CASSQPGQGSEQYF. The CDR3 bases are TGTGCCAGCAGTCAACCGGGACAGGGATCCGAGCAGTACTTC. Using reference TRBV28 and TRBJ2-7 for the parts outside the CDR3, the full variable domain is DVKVTQSSRYLVKRTGEKVFLECVQDMDHENMFWYRQDPGLGLRLIYFSYDVKMKEKGDIPEGYSVSREKKERFSLILESASTNQTSMYLCASSQPGQGSEQYFGPGTRLTVT.

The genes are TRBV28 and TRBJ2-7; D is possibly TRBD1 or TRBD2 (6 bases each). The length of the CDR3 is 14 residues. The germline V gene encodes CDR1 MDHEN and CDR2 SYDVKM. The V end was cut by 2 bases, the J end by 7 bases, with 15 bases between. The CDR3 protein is CASSLSWGAGEQYF. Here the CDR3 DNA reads TGTGCCAGCAGTTTAAGTTGGGGGGCGGGTGAGCAGTACTTC. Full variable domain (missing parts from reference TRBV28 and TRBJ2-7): DVKVTQSSRYLVKRTGEKVFLECVQDMDHENMFWYRQDPGLGLRLIYFSYDVKMKEKGDIPEGYSVSREKKERFSLILESASTNQTSMYLCASSLSWGAGEQYFGPGTRLTVT.

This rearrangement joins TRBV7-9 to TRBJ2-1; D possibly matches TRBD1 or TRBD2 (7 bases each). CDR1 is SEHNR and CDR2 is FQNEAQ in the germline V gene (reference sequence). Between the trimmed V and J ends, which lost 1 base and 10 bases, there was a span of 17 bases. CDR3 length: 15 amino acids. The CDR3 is CASSLEAARGGEQFF. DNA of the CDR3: TGTGCCAGCAGCTTAGAGGCGGCCAGGGGGGGGGAGCAGTTCTTC.

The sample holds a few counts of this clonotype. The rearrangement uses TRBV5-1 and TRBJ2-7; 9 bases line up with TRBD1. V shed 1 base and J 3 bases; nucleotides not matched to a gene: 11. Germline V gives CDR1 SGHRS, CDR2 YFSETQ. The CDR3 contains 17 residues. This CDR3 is CASSLTTGGSWDYEQYF. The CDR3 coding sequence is TGCGCCAGCAGCTTGACGACAGGGGGTTCGTGGGACTACGAGCAGTACTTC.

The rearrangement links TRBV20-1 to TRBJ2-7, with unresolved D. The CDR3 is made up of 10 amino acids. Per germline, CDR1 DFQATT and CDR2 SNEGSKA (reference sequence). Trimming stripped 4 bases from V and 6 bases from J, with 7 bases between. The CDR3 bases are TGCAGTGCTACTCCCTCCGAGCAGTACTTC. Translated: CSATPSEQYF.

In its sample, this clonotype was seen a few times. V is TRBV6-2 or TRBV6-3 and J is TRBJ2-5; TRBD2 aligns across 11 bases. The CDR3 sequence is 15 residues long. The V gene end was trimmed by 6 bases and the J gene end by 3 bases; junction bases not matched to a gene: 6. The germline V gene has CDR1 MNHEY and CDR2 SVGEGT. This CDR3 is CASRPLAGGEETQYF. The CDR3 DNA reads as TGTGCCAGCAGACCCCTAGCGGGGGGCGAAGAGACCCAGTACTTC.

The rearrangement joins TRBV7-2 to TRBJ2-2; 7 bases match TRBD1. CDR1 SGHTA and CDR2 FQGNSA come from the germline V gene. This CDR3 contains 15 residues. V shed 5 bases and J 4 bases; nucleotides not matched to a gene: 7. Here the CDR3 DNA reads TGTGCCAGCAGCATAGGGACAGTGGGCACCGGGGAGCTGTTTTTT. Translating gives CASSIGTVGTGELFF.

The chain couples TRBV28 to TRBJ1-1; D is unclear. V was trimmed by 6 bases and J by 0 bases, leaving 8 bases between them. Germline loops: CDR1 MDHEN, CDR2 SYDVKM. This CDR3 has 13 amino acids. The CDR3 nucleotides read TGTGCCAGCAGGCCAACCATGAACACTGAAGCTTTCTTT. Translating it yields CASRPTMNTEAFF.

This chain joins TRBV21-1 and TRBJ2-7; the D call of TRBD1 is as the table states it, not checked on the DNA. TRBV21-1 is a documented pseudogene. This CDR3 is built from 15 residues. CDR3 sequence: CAPLSDSRYAYEQYF. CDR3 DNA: TGTGCCCCCCTCTCGGATAGCCGTTATGCCTACGAGCAGTACTTC.

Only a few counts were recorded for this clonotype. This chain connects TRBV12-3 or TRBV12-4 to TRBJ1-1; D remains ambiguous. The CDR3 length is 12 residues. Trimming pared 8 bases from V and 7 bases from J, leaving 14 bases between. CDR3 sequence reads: CASGPLESEAFF. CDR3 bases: TGTGCCAGCGGGCCGTTAGAGAGTGAAGCTTTCTTT.